A single sample is the source of the 2 T cell receptor beta chains below, sequenced in a study of STAT5B mutations in CD4+ large granular lymphocyte leukemia (dated 2022 in TCRdb). Library creation used the immunoSEQ multiplex PCR assay. TCRdb retrieved this table from immuneACCESS and kept in-frame rearrangements only. Not all clones are present; in checked studies, unresolved V genes account for under half, and no reason is known for the remainder. For this sample there are about 40,000 clones; roughly 79% appear just once. Of the sample, around 3.5% is held by the ten largest clones. The sample comprised CD4+ T cells from blood buffy coats. Every receptor here comes from a human donor in good health.

J is TRBJ2-3 and V is TRBV5-8, with 14 bases lining up with TRBD2. The CDR3 totals 20 residues. The V gene's germline CDR1 is SGHTS and CDR2 YDEGEE. V was pared by 7 bases and J by 0 bases, with 16 bases of the junction left unmatched. The CDR3 sequence: CASPTGMGTSGGPSTDTQYF. The CDR3 DNA reads as TGTGCCAGCCCTACAGGGATGGGGACTAGCGGGGGCCCTAGCACAGATACGCAGTATTTT.

The CDR3 bases are TGCAGCGCCATCTCCCAGGGGCCGAGCTCCTACGAGCAGTACTTC. Protein: CSAISQGPSSYEQYF. The chain links TRBV29-1 to TRBJ2-7; tentatively, D is TRBD1 (6 bases). Germline CDR1 reads SQVTM; CDR2 reads ANQGSEA. With 7 bases removed from V and 0 bases from J, the gap between germline ends came to 19 bases. The CDR3 extends over 15 amino acids.